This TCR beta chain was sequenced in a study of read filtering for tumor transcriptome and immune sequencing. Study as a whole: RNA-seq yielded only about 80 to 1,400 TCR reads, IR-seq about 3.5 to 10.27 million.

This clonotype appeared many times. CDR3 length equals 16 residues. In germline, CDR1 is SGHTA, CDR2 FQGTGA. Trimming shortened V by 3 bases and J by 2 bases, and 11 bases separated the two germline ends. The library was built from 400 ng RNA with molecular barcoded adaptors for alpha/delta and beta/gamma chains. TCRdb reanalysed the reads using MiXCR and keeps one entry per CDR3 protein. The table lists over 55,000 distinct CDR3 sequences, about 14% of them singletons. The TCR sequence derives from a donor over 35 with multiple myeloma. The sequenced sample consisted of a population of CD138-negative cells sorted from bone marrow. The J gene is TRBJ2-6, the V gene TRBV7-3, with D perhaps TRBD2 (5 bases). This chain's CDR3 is CASSFAPGTGANVLTF. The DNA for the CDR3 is TGTGCCAGCAGCTTCGCCCCGGGAACTGGGGCCAACGTCCTGACTTTC. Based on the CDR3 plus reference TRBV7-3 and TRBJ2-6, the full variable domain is GAGVSQTPSNKVTEKGKYVELRCDPISGHTALYWYRQSLGQGPEFLIYFQGTGAADDSGLPNDRFFAVRPEGSVSTLKIQRTERGDSAVYLCASSFAPGTGANVLTFGAGSRLTVL.